This TCR beta chain was profiled in a study of cytomegalovirus exposure and HLA in healthy donors. Study-wide findings and caveats: A highly shared variant cluster was judged a likely technical artifact.

On this clone itself: What it binds is unknown.

Researchers ran the PCR with 60 Vbeta and 13 Jbeta primers. Sequencing was performed with immunoSEQ multiplex PCR; in TCRdb, only in-frame clones are kept and a portion is missing. The sample carries 100,000 to 150,000 clones, 60% to 85% recorded once. The germline CDR1 and CDR2 sequences are SGHRS and YFSETQ. This CDR3 comprises 14 residues. With 0 bases clipped from V and 10 bases from J, the junction kept 6 bases outside the gene matches. The source material was PBMCs. The rearrangement joins TRBV5-1 to TRBJ2-1, with TRBD2 matching 8 bases. The source is a female donor in good health and CMV-seronegative. This chain's CDR3 is CASSLVSGLAEQFF. The CDR3 DNA reads as TGCGCCAGCAGCTTGGTCAGTGGACTAGCCGAGCAGTTCTTC.